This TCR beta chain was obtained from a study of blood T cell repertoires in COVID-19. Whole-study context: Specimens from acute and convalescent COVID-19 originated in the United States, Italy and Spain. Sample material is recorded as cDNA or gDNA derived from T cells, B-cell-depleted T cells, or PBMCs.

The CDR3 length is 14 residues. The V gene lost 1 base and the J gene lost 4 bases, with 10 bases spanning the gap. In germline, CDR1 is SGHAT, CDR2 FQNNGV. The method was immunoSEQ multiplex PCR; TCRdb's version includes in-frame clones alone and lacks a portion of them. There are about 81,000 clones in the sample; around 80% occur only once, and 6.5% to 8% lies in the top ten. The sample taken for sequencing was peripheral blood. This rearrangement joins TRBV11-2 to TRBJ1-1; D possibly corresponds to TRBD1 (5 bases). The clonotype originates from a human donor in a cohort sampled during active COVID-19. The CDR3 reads CASSLVGGSTEAFF. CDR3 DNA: TGTGCCAGCAGCTTAGTGGGGGGTAGCACTGAAGCTTTCTTT.